A single sample is the source of the 10 T cell receptor beta chains below, sequenced in a study of blood T cell repertoires in COVID-19. Profiled with immunoSEQ multiplex PCR; TCRdb holds only in-frame clones, not every one. The sample yields under 200,000 clones, 65% to 90% seen once. Sequenced input: PBMCs or T cells enriched from blood (not recorded which). These TCRs come from an older woman with acute COVID-19.

Turning to this clone: At one of its ends the junction is not consistent with the germline gene, which may arise from a read error. This rearrangement joins TRBV3-1 (or the pseudogene TRBV3-2) to TRBJ1-1; D gene unclear. CDR1 is LGHDT, CDR2 YNNKEL, per germline (reference sequence). This CDR3 region has 13 residues. The CDR3 bases are TGTGCCAGCAGCGCTTACCCGAGTCTTCCCCGGGTCTTT. Protein sequence: CASSAYPSLPRVF.

The chain uses TRBV4-1 and TRBJ1-1, with no clear D. Trimming removed 1 base from V and 4 bases from J, with 16 bases in between. The germline V gene encodes CDR1 MGHRA and CDR2 YSYEKL. The CDR3 consists of 16 residues. This CDR3 reads CASSQVPTTKATEAFF. The CDR3 DNA follows: TGCGCCAGCAGCCAAGTTCCGACTACCAAGGCCACTGAAGCTTTCTTT.

The chain couples TRBV11-3 to TRBJ2-1; 12 positions agree with TRBD2. Germline CDR1 SGHNT, CDR2 YENEEA. J was trimmed by 5 bases and V by 4 bases; bases with no gene match: 3. The length of the CDR3 is 15 residues. The CDR3 protein is CASSSRTSGDNEQFF. DNA of the CDR3: TGTGCCAGCAGCTCACGGACTAGCGGGGACAATGAGCAGTTCTTC.

The chain links TRBV9 to TRBJ2-1; 7 nucleotides line up with TRBD1. The CDR3 runs 16 residues. Germline assignment: CDR1 SGDLS and CDR2 YYNGEE. V trimming: 0 bases; J trimming: 6 bases; junction bases outside the gene matches: 9. CDR3 DNA sequence: TGTGCCAGCAGCGTAGCTGTCAGGGGGTCCAGCAATGAGCAGTTCTTC. The encoded protein is CASSVAVRGSSNEQFF.

J is TRBJ1-6 and V is TRBV19; D not certain. V was clipped by 6 bases and J by 4 bases, with 7 bases between them. The CDR3 loop spans 13 amino acids. Germline V gene sequence: CDR1 LNHDA, CDR2 SQIVND (reference sequence). In DNA, the CDR3 is TGTGCCAGTAGGGGCGGGTATAATTCACCCCTCCACTTT. It yields the protein CASRGGYNSPLHF.

This chain connects TRBV30 to TRBJ1-5; possible D gene TRBD1, 6 bases. The length of the CDR3 is 13 residues. CDR1 and CDR2 (germline): GTSNPN, SVGIG (reference sequence). V dropped 2 bases and J dropped 5 bases, with 10 bases sitting between them. This CDR3 is CAWSQAGDQPQHF. The CDR3 DNA follows: TGTGCCTGGAGTCAAGCAGGGGATCAGCCCCAGCATTTT.

The chain combines TRBV12-1 with TRBJ2-2; the table's D gene call, TRBD2, was not cross checked with the DNA. TRBV12-1 is annotated as a pseudogene. CDR3 length: 13 residues. The CDR3 coding sequence is TGTGCCAGCTCCGAGGGCGTTACCGGGGAGCTGTTTTTT. It is translated as CASSEGVTGELFF.

This rearrangement joins TRBV28 to TRBJ2-1; 8 bases align to TRBD2. With 5 bases clipped from V and 9 bases from J, the junction kept 9 bases outside the gene matches. CDR3 length equals 14 residues. Germline V gives CDR1 MDHEN, CDR2 SYDVKM. The CDR3 DNA sequence: TGTGCCAGCAGTGCCGGCGGGGGGTGGAGTGAGCAGTTCTTC. Protein: CASSAGGGWSEQFF.

The chain links TRBV7-9 to TRBJ1-2; 8 nucleotides match TRBD1. CDR1 SEHNR and CDR2 FQNEAQ come from the germline V gene (reference sequence). The CDR3 extends over 16 amino acids. The J segment lost 8 bases and the V segment lost 5 bases, leaving 16 bases of the junction unmatched. The CDR3 region is CASSRMGTGLIEGYTF. As DNA, the CDR3 is TGTGCCAGCAGCCGGATGGGGACAGGTCTAATTGAGGGCTACACCTTC. Supplemented by reference TRBV7-9 and TRBJ1-2, the full variable domain reads DTGVSQNPRHKITKRGQNVTFRCDPISEHNRLYWYRQTLGQGPEFLTYFQNEAQLEKSRLLSDRFSAERPKGSFSTLEIQRTEQGDSAMYLCASSRMGTGLIEGYTFGSGTRLTVV.

The CDR3 protein is CASSTGGVFNYGYTF. CDR3 nucleotides: TGTGCCAGTAGCACAGGGGGTGTTTTTAACTATGGCTACACCTTC. The V and J genes are TRBV19 and TRBJ1-2, with 8 bases fitting TRBD1. Germline trimming cut 6 bases from V and 1 base from J; bases unmatched to any gene: 7. The CDR3 is 15 amino acids. Per the germline V gene, CDR1 is LNHDA and CDR2 is SQIVND (reference sequence).